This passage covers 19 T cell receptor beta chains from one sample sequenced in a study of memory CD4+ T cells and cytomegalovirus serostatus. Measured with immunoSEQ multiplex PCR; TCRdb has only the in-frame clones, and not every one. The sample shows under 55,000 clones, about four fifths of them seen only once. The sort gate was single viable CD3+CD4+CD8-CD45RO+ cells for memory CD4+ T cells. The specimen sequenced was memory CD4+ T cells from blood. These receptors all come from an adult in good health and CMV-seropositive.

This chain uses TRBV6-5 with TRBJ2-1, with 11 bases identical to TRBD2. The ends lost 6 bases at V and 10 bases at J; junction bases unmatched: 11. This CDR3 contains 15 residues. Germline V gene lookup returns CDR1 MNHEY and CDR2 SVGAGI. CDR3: CASREIAGGAQEQFF. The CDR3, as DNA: TGTGCCAGCAGGGAAATAGCGGGAGGGGCCCAAGAGCAGTTCTTC.

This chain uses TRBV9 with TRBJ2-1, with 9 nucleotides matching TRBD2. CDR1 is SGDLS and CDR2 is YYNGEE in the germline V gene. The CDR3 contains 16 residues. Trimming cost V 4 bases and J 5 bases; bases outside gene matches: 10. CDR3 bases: TGTGCCAGCAGCAACCGGCGGGGGGGACTCAACAATGAGCAGTTCTTC. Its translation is CASSNRRGGLNNEQFF.

The CDR3 loop reads CASSWTENTEAFF. CDR3 nucleotides: TGTGCCAGCAGCTGGACAGAGAACACTGAAGCTTTCTTT. The V call is TRBV7-3, the J call TRBJ1-1, with D possibly TRBD1 on 6 matching bases. In germline, CDR1 is SGHTA, CDR2 FQGTGA. The CDR3 sequence is 13 residues long. Trimming took 4 bases from V and 1 from J, leaving 7 bases between them.

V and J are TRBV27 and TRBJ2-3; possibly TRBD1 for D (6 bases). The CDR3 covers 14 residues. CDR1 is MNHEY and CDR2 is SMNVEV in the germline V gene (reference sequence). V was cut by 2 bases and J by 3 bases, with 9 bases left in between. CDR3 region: CASSLQGWTDTQYF. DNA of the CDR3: TGTGCCAGCAGTTTACAGGGGTGGACAGATACGCAGTATTTT.

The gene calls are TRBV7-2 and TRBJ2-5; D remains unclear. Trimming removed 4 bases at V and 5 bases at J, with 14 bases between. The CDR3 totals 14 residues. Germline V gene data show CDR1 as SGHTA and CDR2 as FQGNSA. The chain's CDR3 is CASSSESEYETQYF. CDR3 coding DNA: TGTGCCAGCAGCTCCGAGTCGGAATATGAGACCCAGTACTTC.

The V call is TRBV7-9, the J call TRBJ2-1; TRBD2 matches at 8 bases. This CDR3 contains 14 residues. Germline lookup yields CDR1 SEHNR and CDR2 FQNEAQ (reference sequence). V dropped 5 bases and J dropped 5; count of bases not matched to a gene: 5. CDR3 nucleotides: TGTGCCAGCAGCCCCCAGACTAGCGACAATGAGCAGTTCTTC. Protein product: CASSPQTSDNEQFF.

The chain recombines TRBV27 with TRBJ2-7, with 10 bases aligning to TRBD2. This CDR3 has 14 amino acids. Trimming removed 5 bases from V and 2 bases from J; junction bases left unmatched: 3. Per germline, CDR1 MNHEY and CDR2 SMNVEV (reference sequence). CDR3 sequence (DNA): TGTGCCAGCAGTCAGGGACTAGCGACCTACGAGCAGTACTTC. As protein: CASSQGLATYEQYF.

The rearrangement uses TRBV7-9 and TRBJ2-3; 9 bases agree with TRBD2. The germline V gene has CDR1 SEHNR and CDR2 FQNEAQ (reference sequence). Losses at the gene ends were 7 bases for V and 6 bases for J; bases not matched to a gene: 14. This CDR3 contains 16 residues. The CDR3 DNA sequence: TGTGCCAGCACCCGCGGGGGGGCTAGTTATTCTGATACGCAGTATTTT. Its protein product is CASTRGGASYSDTQYF.

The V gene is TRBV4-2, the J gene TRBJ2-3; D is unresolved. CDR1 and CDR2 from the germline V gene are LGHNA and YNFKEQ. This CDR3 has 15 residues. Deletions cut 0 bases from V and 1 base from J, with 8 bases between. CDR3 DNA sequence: TGTGCCAGCAGCCAAGAAGCGAGCGGCACAGATACGCAGTATTTT. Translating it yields CASSQEASGTDTQYF.

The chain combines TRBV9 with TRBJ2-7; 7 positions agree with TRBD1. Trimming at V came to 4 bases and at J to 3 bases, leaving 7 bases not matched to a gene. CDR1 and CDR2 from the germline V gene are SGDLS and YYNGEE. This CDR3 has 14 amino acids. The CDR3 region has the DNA TGTGCCAGCAGCCCTGGACAGGCTTACTACGAGCAGTACTTC. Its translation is CASSPGQAYYEQYF.

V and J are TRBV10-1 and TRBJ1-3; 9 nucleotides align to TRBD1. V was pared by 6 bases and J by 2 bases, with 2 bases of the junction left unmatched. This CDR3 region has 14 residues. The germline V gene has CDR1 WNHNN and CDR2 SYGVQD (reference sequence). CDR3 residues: CASSGTGTGNTIYF. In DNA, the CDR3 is TGCGCCAGCAGCGGGACAGGGACTGGAAACACCATATATTTT.

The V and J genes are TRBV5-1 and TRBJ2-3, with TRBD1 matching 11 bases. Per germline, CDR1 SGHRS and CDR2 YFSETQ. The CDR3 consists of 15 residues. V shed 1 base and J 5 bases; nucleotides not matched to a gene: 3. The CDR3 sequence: CASSLSGTGGDTQYF. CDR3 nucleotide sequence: TGCGCCAGCAGCTTGTCAGGGACAGGGGGAGATACGCAGTATTTT. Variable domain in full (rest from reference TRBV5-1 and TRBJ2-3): KAGVTQTPRYLIKTRGQQVTLSCSPISGHRSVSWYQQTPGQGLQFLFEYFSETQRNKGNFPGRFSGRQFSNSRSEMNVSTLELGDSALYLCASSLSGTGGDTQYFGPGTRLTVL.

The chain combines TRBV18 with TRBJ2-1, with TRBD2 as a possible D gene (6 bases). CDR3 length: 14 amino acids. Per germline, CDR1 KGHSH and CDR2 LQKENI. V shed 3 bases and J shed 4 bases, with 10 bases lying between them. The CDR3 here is CASSPGTSYNEQFF. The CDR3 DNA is TGTGCCAGCTCACCCGGGACTTCTTACAATGAGCAGTTCTTC.

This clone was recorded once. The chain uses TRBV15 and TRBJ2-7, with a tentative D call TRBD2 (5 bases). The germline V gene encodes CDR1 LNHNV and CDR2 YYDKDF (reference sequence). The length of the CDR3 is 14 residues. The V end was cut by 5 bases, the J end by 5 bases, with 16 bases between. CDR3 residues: CATSPRGGRDEQYF. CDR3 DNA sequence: TGTGCCACCAGCCCGCGTGGCGGGCGGGACGAGCAGTACTTC.

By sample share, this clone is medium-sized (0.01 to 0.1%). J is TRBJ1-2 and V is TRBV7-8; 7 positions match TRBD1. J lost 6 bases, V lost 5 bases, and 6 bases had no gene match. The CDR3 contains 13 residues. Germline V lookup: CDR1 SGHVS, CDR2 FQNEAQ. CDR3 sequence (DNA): TGTGCCAGCAGCCCACGGACAGGCCATGGCTACACCTTC. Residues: CASSPRTGHGYTF.

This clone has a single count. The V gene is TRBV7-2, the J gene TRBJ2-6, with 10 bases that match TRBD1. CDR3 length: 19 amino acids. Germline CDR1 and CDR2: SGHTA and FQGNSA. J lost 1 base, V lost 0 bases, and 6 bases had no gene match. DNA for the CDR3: TGTGCCAGCAGCTTAGCGCCGACAGGGGGCTTTTCTGGGGCCAACGTCCTGACTTTC. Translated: CASSLAPTGGFSGANVLTF.

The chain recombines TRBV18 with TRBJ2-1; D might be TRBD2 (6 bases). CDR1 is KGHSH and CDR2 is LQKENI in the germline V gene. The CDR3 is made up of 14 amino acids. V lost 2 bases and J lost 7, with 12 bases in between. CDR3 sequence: CASSPAGTVNEQFF. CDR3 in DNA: TGTGCCAGCTCACCAGCAGGGACTGTTAATGAGCAGTTCTTC. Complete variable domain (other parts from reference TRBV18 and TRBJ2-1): NAGVMQNPRHLVRRRGQEARLRCSPMKGHSHVYWYRQLPEEGLKFMVYLQKENIIDESGMPKERFSAEFPKEGPSILRIQQVVRGDSAAYFCASSPAGTVNEQFFGPGTRLTVL.

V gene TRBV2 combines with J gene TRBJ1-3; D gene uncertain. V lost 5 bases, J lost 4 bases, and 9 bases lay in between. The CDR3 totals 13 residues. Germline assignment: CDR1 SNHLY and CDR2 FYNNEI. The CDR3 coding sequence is TGTGCCAGCAGTCAGGAAAGAGGAAACACCATATATTTT. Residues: CASSQERGNTIYF.

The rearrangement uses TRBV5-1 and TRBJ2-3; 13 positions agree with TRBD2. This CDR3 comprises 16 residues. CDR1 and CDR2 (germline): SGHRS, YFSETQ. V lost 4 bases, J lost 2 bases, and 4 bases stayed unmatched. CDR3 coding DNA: TGCGCCAGCAGCAAAGGACTAGCGGGGGTCACAGATACGCAGTATTTT. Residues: CASSKGLAGVTDTQYF.